Following are 10 T cell receptor beta chains from one sample sequenced in a study of blood T cell repertoires in COVID-19. Profiled with immunoSEQ multiplex PCR; TCRdb holds only in-frame clones, not every one. The profile shows approximately 360,000 clones, around 89% of them singletons. The specimen was peripheral blood. The receptors stem from a man in his forties with acute or convalescent COVID-19.

The rearrangement joins TRBV5-1 to TRBJ2-3; 8 positions agree with TRBD1. Trimming cost V 9 bases and J 2 bases; bases outside gene matches: 5. In germline, CDR1 is SGHRS, CDR2 YFSETQ. The CDR3 length is 13 residues. The CDR3 sequence: CAISDRVTDTQYF. In DNA, the CDR3 is TGCGCCATCTCGGACAGGGTCACAGATACGCAGTATTTT.

The chain is built from TRBV4-3 and TRBJ2-7; a possible D gene is TRBD1 (5 bases). The CDR3 has 14 residues. Germline CDR1 LGHNA, CDR2 YSLEER. Trimming removed 0 bases from V and 5 bases from J, with 11 bases in between. The CDR3 reads CASSQDQGINEQYF. CDR3 nucleotides: TGCGCCAGCAGCCAAGACCAGGGAATAAACGAGCAGTACTTC.

This clone was detected ten times or more. The chain joins TRBV24-1 to TRBJ2-6, with 9 bases identical to TRBD1. Germline CDR1 and CDR2: KGHDR and SFDVKD. The CDR3 is made up of 16 amino acids. Germline trimming cut 4 bases from V and 4 bases from J; bases unmatched to any gene: 4. The CDR3 nucleotides read TGTGCCACCAGTGACTACAGGGGGCTCGGGGCCAACGTCCTGACTTTC. Its translation is CATSDYRGLGANVLTF.

A word on this clone: At the DNA level, this CDR3 is encoded by other sequences in the same sample as well. The rearrangement links TRBV5-4 to TRBJ1-1; D is perhaps TRBD1 (5 bases). The V gene's germline CDR1 is SGHNT and CDR2 YYREEE (reference sequence). V was pared by 3 bases and J by 4 bases, with 7 bases between. The CDR3 loop spans 12 amino acids. CDR3 coding DNA: TGTGCCAGCAGCTCGCAGGGCACTGAAGCTTTCTTT. Its protein is CASSSQGTEAFF.

The chain employs TRBV6-6 and TRBJ2-7; 7 nucleotides match TRBD1. Germline V gene lookup returns CDR1 MNHNY and CDR2 SVGAGI (reference sequence). CDR3 length equals 15 residues. Trimming took 3 bases from V and 2 from J; bases not matched to a gene: 7. The CDR3 nucleotides are TGTGCCAGCAGTTATCCGGGACAGTCAACCTACGAGCAGTACTTC. It specifies CASSYPGQSTYEQYF.

This chain connects TRBV15 to TRBJ1-5; D perhaps matches TRBD1 (5 bases). Looked up from germline, CDR1 is LNHNV and CDR2 is YYDKDF (reference sequence). The length of the CDR3 is 15 residues. V lost 6 bases, J lost 2 bases, and 14 bases lay in between. DNA of the CDR3: TGTGCCACCAGTGGGGGGGGAGAGGGCAATCAGCCCCAGCATTTT. Protein sequence: CATSGGGEGNQPQHF.

Points on this clone: This same CDR3 is encoded by further DNA sequences in the sample. The chain joins TRBV5-1 to TRBJ2-3; D gene ambiguous. Trimming shortened V by 4 bases and J by 2 bases, and 5 bases separated the two germline ends. From germline, CDR1 is SGHRS and CDR2 YFSETQ. This CDR3 has 12 residues. The CDR3 here is CASSRDTDTQYF. The CDR3 DNA sequence: TGCGCCAGCAGCCGCGACACAGATACGCAGTATTTT.

The chain joins TRBV5-1 to TRBJ1-4; D not resolved. Trimming stripped 1 base from V and 0 bases from J, with 7 bases between. This CDR3 region has 15 residues. Germline CDR1 is SGHRS and CDR2 is YFSETQ. The CDR3, as DNA: TGCGCCAGCAGCTTGTCAGGTGCAACTAATGAAAAACTGTTTTTT. Protein product: CASSLSGATNEKLFF.

This chain connects TRBV6-4 to TRBJ1-6; TRBD1 is a possible D gene (6 bases). The V and J ends lost 6 bases and 5 bases respectively, with 11 bases between them. In germline, CDR1 is MRHNA, CDR2 SNTAGT. This CDR3 region has 14 residues. This CDR3 is CASRDSLHNSPLHF. The CDR3, as DNA: TGTGCCAGCAGGGACAGCCTTCATAATTCACCCCTCCACTTT.

The rearrangement uses TRBV9 and TRBJ2-7; 7 nucleotides agree with TRBD2. J was trimmed by 5 bases and V by 0 bases; bases with no gene match: 5. CDR1 SGDLS and CDR2 YYNGEE come from the germline V gene. CDR3 length equals 14 residues. The CDR3 region has the DNA TGTGCCAGCAGCGTAGGAAGGGACTACGACGAGCAGTACTTC. Protein: CASSVGRDYDEQYF. Based on the CDR3 plus reference TRBV9 and TRBJ2-7, the full variable domain is DSGVTQTPKHLITATGQRVTLRCSPRSGDLSVYWYQQSLDQGLQFLIQYYNGEERAKGNILERFSAQQFPDLHSELNLSSLELGDSALYFCASSVGRDYDEQYFGPGTRLTVT.